This T cell receptor (beta chain) emerged from a study of cytomegalovirus exposure and HLA in healthy donors (dated 2017 in TCRdb). Turning to the overall study: An earlier analysis of some 600 of the donors reported 276 Gb of sequence data and around 100 million unique TCR beta sequences obtained from about 179 million T cells. The genetic ancestry cluster associated with self-reported Caucasian donors included about 81% of the 398 genotyped donors. In a later analysis, previously published TCR beta repertoires from some 640 donors were re-analyzed and high-resolution HLA genotyping was added so that TCR occurrence patterns could be studied. To predict cytomegalovirus infection status, the study combined high-throughput TCR immunosequencing, statistical association of individual TCRs with disease status, and machine learning. All discovery cohort repertoires had been generated on a single sequencing platform. Donor age, sex, ethnicity and CMV serostatus were compiled alongside the repertoire data. The aim of the study was to test whether cataloging public T cell receptors could identify signatures of past pathogen exposure. Rather than using new phenotypic data, the later analysis identified candidate immune exposures from TCR beta sequences and from how often those sequences occurred across donors. In addition to the first cohort of about 650 subjects, a separate validation cohort of 100 to 150 different subjects was used. Roughly 310 gigabases of sequencing data and 80 million or so unique TCR sequences were included in an early release covering around 600 HLA-typed donors. A later genetic analysis took genome-wide SNP genotypes for about 55% of the 666 donors and used that subset as a discovery cohort. The number of typed donors differed by locus: roughly 620-630 for A, B, C, DRB1 and DQB1; roughly 510 for DQA1; 606 for DPA1; and about 450 for DPB1. HLA typing covered class I and class II loci at four-digit resolution. The T cell repertoires of under 700 subjects were profiled by immunosequencing and related to cytomegalovirus serostatus. An earlier analysis of approximately 640 of the donors applied high-throughput TCR beta sequencing to assess whether each TCR beta V gene segment acted as functional or pseudogenic. On average, 235,054 unique TCR beta nucleotide sequences were sequenced per donor among some 430 genotyped donors of the cohort, with approximately 18% of those sequences being non-productive. Several DR-DQ haplotypes were handled as single units for association and clustering because linkage in the cohort was strong. General findings and caveats noted by the study authors: In a later analysis, the rate of TCR association differed among HLA loci, with DRB1 alleles having the most associated TCRs and HLA-C alleles having the fewest. Because counts were too low, approximately 15 rarely observed V segments, including chromosome 9 orphons, were excluded from the earlier analysis of fewer than 650 of the donors. Specific HLA alleles were associated with roughly 16,000 TCR beta sequences at a false discovery rate of 0.05 in a later analysis. The only immune exposure information available for the cohort was CMV serostatus. A later analysis reported that several top co-occurrence clusters appeared linked to parvovirus B19, influenza, CMV and Epstein-Barr virus. Most CMV-associated TCR beta chains appeared to be HLA-restricted in a later analysis, and the HLA associations seemed to be driven largely by CMV exposure. Only TCR beta chains were sequenced in this cohort, and the absence of alpha or paired-chain data limited detectable features. A further reported finding was that TCR beta sequences accurately predicted the HLA-A and HLA-B alleles for most subjects in the first cohort. In a later analysis, HLA-associated TCR beta chains showed more clonal expansion and lower generation probabilities than non-associated chains that were equally common. A cluster of highly shared sequence variants was judged likely to represent a technical artifact of the sequencing pipeline. An association between a missense DCLRE1C variant and V-gene and J-gene trimming of TCR beta chains was found in a later genetic analysis and replicated in an independent cohort. Compared with the 666-donor mean, donors in an Asian-associated ancestry cluster had fewer N-insertions in productive TCRs, according to a later genetic analysis. Most TCR sequences were observed very rarely across donors, whereas some public TCRs were present in many individuals. HLA typing was unavailable for some donors at each locus, so association tests used only the typed subset. Sequencing depth was assumed to be roughly uniform across donors in the presence/absence analyses, though that assumption may not hold. Strong co-occurrence of HLA alleles, especially DR and DQ, made assigning TCR associations to individual alleles difficult. According to the authors, the approach could potentially be generalized to other disease states and immunological phenotypes. The 87-base-pair reads could not distinguish some IMGT-functional V segments, including TRBV6-2 and TRBV6-3, so those segments were excluded. Correlated functional status among segregating V segments might reflect linkage disequilibrium, but an unknown experimental factor could not be ruled out. Three of the identified cytomegalovirus-associated TCR beta chains were confirmed in vitro to be specific for cytomegalovirus antigens. Cytomegalovirus status was reported to be diagnosed by the classifier with high specificity and sensitivity in both the original and validation cohorts. In an earlier analysis of 587 of the donors, most TCR beta V segments were observed in productive rearrangements about 87% or about 30% of the time, broadly matching IMGT annotations. A total of 164 TCR beta chains were listed by the study as associated with cytomegalovirus.

A remark on this clone: The antigen it recognizes is unknown. No per-base quality is available; no much larger clone lies one base away.

CDR1 is given as PRHDT and CDR2 as FYEKMQ, both from the germline V gene (reference sequence). Trimming removed 3 bases from V and 5 bases from J; the gene matches leave 4 bases unexplained. Measured from the cysteine to the phenylalanine, the CDR3 is 14 residues long. The entry retains the CDR3 DNA only, 42 bases that are in frame from base 1. In total, more than 500 healthy bone marrow donors made up the cohort. Cohort members were all nominally healthy when sampled, although unrecorded immune exposures were likely present. The donor was CMV seropositive and belonged to the group of around 300 seropositive cohort members. A peripheral blood sample was provided by each donor, and peripheral blood mononuclear cells were used for TCR beta sequencing. The Qiagen DNeasy Blood Extraction Kit was used to extract genomic DNA from the blood cell samples. To prepare the library, the immunoSEQ multiplex PCR assay was applied. A mixture of 60 forward primers for TCR Vbeta segments and 13 reverse primers for TCR Jbeta segments was used in the multiplex PCR. A multiplex PCR assay on genomic DNA amplified the CDR3 region of rearranged TCR beta genes. The Illumina HiSeq System was used to sequence the amplified TCR beta libraries as 87-base-pair reads. The study's own analysis went as follows. Across the 666 repertoires, a later analysis counted roughly 84 million unique TCR beta chains, 9.5 million to 13 million of which were shared by at least two donors. To remove PCR and sequencing errors, raw reads were error-corrected and collapsed into unique sequences using a nearest-neighbor algorithm that merged closely related sequences. To assign V, D and J gene segments, CDR3 sequences were aligned to IMGT reference sequences. For a sequence to be retained, a match of at least six nucleotides to both a V gene segment and a J gene segment was required. Rearrangements were classified as productive when the CDR3 lacked stop codons and remained in frame with V and J, and all other rearrangements were classified as non-productive. Following IMGT convention, CDR3 was defined as the stretch from the second conserved V-encoded cysteine up to the conserved J-encoded phenylalanine. Sequences without an unambiguous match to a single V gene segment were excluded from the earlier analysis of about 600 of the donors. An earlier analysis of 450 to 650 of the donors called V segments functional above 56.7% productive rearrangements and segregating when the between-donor standard deviation exceeded 5%. A statistical classification framework was built to diagnose cytomegalovirus status from the catalog of TCR beta chain sequences. A later analysis assigned V and J genes by comparing TCR nucleotide sequences with IMGT/GENE-DB human TR gene sequences. A later analysis assigned CDR3 sequences and most-parsimonious VDJ recombination scenarios with the TCRdist pipeline. In a later analysis, every TCR beta chain was defined by the combination of its CDR3 amino acid sequence and its V-gene family, and reads without a unique V-gene family were dropped. As a way to deal with suspected cross-contamination and a sequencing artifact, a later analysis dropped 500 to 700 nucleotide sequences that were highly shared and had low generation probability. A later analysis calculated a clonal expansion index for each public chain from normalized within-repertoire ranks of inferred template counts. In a later analysis, generation probabilities were computed with a VDJ recombination model fitted to out-of-frame rearrangements, and the resulting probabilities were checked against IGoR. In a later analysis, TCR-TCR, TCR-HLA and TCR-CMV co-occurrence was scored with hypergeometric tests, and a repertoire-size bias correction was applied to TCR pairs. In a later analysis, false discovery rates were estimated by permuting HLA or CMV assignments 20 times. A later analysis grouped co-occurring TCRs with DBSCAN, adding TCRdist sequence similarity when clustering within HLA-allele-positive subsets. For co-occurrence clustering, repertoires with fewer than 30,000 or more than 120,000 public chains were excluded, along with five or six repertoires with anomalous nucleotide sharing. TCRdb took over this immuneACCESS table, retaining in-frame rearrangements with V and J assigned. Such tables are incomplete; in checked studies, under half of the missing clones stem from an unresolved V gene, and the remainder is unexplained. The V and J calls and clone size were taken over from that table, and D and trimming were inferred from the DNA. The table for this sample lists more than 95,000 clones; over 70% of them were counted only once. The top ten clones comprise about 4% of the sample.

Specimen: PBMCs. Recombination connected TRBV13 to TRBJ2-5; a stretch of 9 junction bases matches TRBD2. This sequence was found in a man over 45 in good health and CMV-seropositive. The DNA reads TGTGCCAGCAGCTTGAGACTAGCGGTCGAGACCCAGTACTTC. It is translated as CASSLRLAVETQYF.